One TCR beta chain is described in this entry. These data originate in a study of blood T cell repertoires in COVID-19. On the study more broadly: PBMCs, B-cell-depleted T cells, or T cells were the source of the cDNA or gDNA that made up the material.

The repertoire was sequenced with immunoSEQ multiplex PCR; TCRdb's copy has only in-frame clones and lacks some. The table has roughly 120,000 clones, 70% to 90% seen once; the top ten hold around 3.3%. The specimen was peripheral blood. This receptor was taken from a man between 40 and 49 years old with acute or convalescent COVID-19.

The chain's CDR3 is CAWSVRAGRSSYNEQFF. CDR3 in DNA: TGTGCCTGGAGTGTACGGGCGGGACGAAGCTCCTACAATGAGCAGTTCTTC. This rearrangement joins TRBV30 to TRBJ2-1, with D possibly matching TRBD2 (6 bases). Trimming took 0 bases from V and 0 from J, leaving 15 bases between them. The CDR3 runs 17 residues. Per germline, CDR1 GTSNPN and CDR2 SVGIG (reference sequence).